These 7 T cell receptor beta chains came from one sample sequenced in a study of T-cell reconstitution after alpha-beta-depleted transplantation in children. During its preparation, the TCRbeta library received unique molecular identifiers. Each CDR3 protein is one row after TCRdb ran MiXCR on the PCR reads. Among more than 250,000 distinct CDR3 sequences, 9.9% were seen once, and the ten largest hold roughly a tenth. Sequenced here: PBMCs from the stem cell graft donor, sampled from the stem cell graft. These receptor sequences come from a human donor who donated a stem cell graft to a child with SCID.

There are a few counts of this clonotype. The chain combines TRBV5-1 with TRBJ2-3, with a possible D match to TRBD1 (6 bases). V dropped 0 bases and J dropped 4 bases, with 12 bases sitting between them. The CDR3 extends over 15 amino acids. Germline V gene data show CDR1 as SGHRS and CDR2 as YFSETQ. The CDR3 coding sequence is TGCGCCAGCAGCTTGGAGGGCAAGGGGGCAGATACGCAGTATTTT. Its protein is CASSLEGKGADTQYF.

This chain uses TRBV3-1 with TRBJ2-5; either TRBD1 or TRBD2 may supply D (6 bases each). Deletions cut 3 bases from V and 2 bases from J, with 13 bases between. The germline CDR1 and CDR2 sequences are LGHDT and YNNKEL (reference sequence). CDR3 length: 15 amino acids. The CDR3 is CASSQGGSIQETQYF. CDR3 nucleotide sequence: TGTGCCAGCAGCCAGGGGGGCTCGATTCAAGAGACCCAGTACTTC.

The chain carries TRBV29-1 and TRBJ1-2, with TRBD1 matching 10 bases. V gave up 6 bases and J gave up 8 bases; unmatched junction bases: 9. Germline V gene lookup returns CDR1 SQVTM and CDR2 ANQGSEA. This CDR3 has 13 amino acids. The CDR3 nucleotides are TGCAGCGTCGCGACAGGGGGCGGAAGGGGCTACACCTTC. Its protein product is CSVATGGGRGYTF.

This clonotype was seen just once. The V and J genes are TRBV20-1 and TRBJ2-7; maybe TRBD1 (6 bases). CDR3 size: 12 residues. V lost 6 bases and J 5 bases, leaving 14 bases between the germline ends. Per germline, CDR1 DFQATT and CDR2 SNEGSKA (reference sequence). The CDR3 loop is CSAARNRDEQYF. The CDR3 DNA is TGCAGTGCCGCACGAAACAGGGACGAGCAGTACTTC.

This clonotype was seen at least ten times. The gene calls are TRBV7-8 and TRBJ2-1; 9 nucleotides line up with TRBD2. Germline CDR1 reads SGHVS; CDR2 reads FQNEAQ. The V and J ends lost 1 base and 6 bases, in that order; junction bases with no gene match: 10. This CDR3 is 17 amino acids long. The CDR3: CASSLGEAGGRFNEQFF. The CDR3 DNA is TGTGCCAGCAGCTTAGGGGAAGCGGGGGGTAGGTTCAATGAGCAGTTCTTC. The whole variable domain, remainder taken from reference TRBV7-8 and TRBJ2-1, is GAGVSQSPRYKVAKRGQDVALRCDPISGHVSLFWYQQALGQGPEFLTYFQNEAQLDKSGLPSDRFFAERPEGSVSTLKIQRTQQEDSAVYLCASSLGEAGGRFNEQFFGPGTRLTVL.

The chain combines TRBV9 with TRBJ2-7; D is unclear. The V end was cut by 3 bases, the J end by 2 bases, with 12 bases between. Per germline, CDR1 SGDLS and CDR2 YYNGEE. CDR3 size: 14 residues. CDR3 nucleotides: TGTGCCAGCAGCGAAAACACGAAAGCCTACGAGCAGTACTTC. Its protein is CASSENTKAYEQYF.

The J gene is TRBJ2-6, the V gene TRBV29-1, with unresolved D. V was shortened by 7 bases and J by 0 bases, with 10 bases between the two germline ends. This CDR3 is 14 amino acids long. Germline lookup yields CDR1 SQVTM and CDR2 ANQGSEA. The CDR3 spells CSAATPSGANVLTF. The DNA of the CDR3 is TGCAGCGCGGCCACTCCCTCTGGGGCCAACGTCCTGACTTTC.